This T cell receptor beta chain was recovered during a study of cytomegalovirus exposure and HLA in healthy donors. General study points: TCR sequences were mostly rare, though some public TCRs occurred in many donors.

Germline CDR1 is SGHNT and CDR2 is YYREEE (reference sequence). Unmatched junction bases numbered 5, after V lost 4 bases and J lost 3 bases. The CDR3 covers 14 residues. A remark on this clone: Its antigen is unidentified.

TCRdb keeps only in-frame clones here, not all; method: immunoSEQ multiplex PCR. The sample lists hundreds of thousands of clones, roughly 90% occurring once. The source is a woman younger than 35 in good health and CMV-seronegative. V gene TRBV5-4 combines with J gene TRBJ1-1; 8 bases are a match to TRBD1. Sequencing used PBMCs. DNA of the CDR3: TGTGCCAGCAGCCCACAGGGGGATTACACTGAAGCTTTCTTT. Protein product: CASSPQGDYTEAFF.